These T cell receptor beta chains were read from a single sample in a study of OX40 agonist ivuxolimab in advanced cancers. Assay: immunoSEQ multiplex PCR; the TCRdb copy retains only in-frame clones and omits some. The sample records about 53,000 clones, about 88% being singletons. Sample: CD4+ or CD8+ T cells sorted from blood, taken in a trial of the OX40 agonist ivuxolimab. These receptors all come from an adult with an advanced solid tumor such as melanoma, head and neck, liver or kidney cancer. CDR3s include the opening cysteine and the closing phenylalanine or tryptophan. The D gene is left open where the match is weak. Size is omitted from some rows. Given values are once, few, many or a class for expanded clones.

CDR3 DNA: TGTGCCAGCAGGGGGGGAGCGAACACTGAAGCTTTCTTT
CDR3 protein: CASRGGANTEAFF
V gene: TRBV6-5
clone size: .
J gene: TRBJ1-1
D gene: .

CDR3 DNA: TGTGCCAGTAGTTTTATTGGGGGTAGCGGCACTGAAGCTTTCTTT
CDR3 protein: CASSFIGGSGTEAFF
V gene: TRBV19
clone size: .
J gene: TRBJ1-1
D gene: .

CDR3 DNA: TGTGCCACCAGCAGCGGGGGAGGAAGAGATTCACCCCTCCACTTT
CDR3 protein: CATSSGGGRDSPLHF
V gene: TRBV15
clone size: .
J gene: TRBJ1-6
D gene: .

CDR3 DNA: TGCGCCAGCAGTTCAGAGCGGGACACTGAAGCTTTCTTT
CDR3 protein: CASSSERDTEAFF
V gene: TRBV10-2
clone size: .
J gene: TRBJ1-1
D gene: .

CDR3 DNA: TGTGCCTGGAGTGACGGACCACGATCAAACAATGAGCAGTTCTTC
CDR3 protein: CAWSDGPRSNNEQFF
V gene: TRBV30
clone size: .
J gene: TRBJ2-1
D gene: .

CDR3 DNA: TGCGCCAGCAGTCACTCTCCTTGGAGGGCGGGTCAGCCCCAGCATTTT
CDR3 protein: CASSHSPWRAGQPQHF
V gene: TRBV23-1
clone size: .
J gene: TRBJ1-5
D gene: .

CDR3 DNA: TGTGCCAGCAGCGTAGGTAGGGCGCGGGGCACAGATACGCAGTATTTT
CDR3 protein: CASSVGRARGTDTQYF
V gene: TRBV9
clone size: .
J gene: TRBJ2-3
D gene: .

CDR3 DNA: TGTGCCTGGAGTGTAGGAGGCGGGGCCAACGTCCTGACTTTC
CDR3 protein: CAWSVGGGANVLTF
V gene: TRBV30
clone size: .
J gene: TRBJ2-6
D gene: .

CDR3 DNA: TGTGCCAGCAGCCCCGAGGTCTATACGCAGTATTTT
CDR3 protein: CASSPEVYTQYF
V gene: TRBV11-2
clone size: .
J gene: TRBJ2-3
D gene: .

CDR3 DNA: TGTGCCAGCCAAAGACCGGGACTAGCGAAGCTCCAAGAGACCCAGTACTTC
CDR3 protein: CASQRPGLAKLQETQYF
V gene: TRBV28
clone size: .
J gene: TRBJ2-5
D gene: TRBD2

CDR3 DNA: TGTGCCAGCACCTCTCCTCACACGGGGGGCTACACCTTC
CDR3 protein: CASTSPHTGGYTF
V gene: TRBV6-6
clone size: .
J gene: TRBJ1-2
D gene: .

CDR3 DNA: TGTGCCAGCAGTTCCCACGACAGGGCAGAAGAGACCCAGTACTTC
CDR3 protein: CASSSHDRAEETQYF
V gene: TRBV5-4
clone size: .
J gene: TRBJ2-5
D gene: TRBD1

CDR3 DNA: TGTGCCAGCAGCTTAGACCCGCAGGGCACAGATACGCAGTATTTT
CDR3 protein: CASSLDPQGTDTQYF
V gene: TRBV7-2
clone size: .
J gene: TRBJ2-3
D gene: .

CDR3 DNA: TGTGCCAGCAGCCCCGACGCCCGGGGGACCCAGTACTTC
CDR3 protein: CASSPDARGTQYF
V gene: TRBV4-2
clone size: .
J gene: TRBJ2-5
D gene: .

CDR3 DNA: TGTGCCAGTAGTATAGGAAATTCCGGGGGCTACGAGCAGTACTTC
CDR3 protein: CASSIGNSGGYEQYF
V gene: TRBV19
clone size: .
J gene: TRBJ2-7
D gene: .

CDR3 DNA: TGTGCCAGCAGCTTAGCGCTGGGACAGGGGGCTAACGAGCAGTACTTC
CDR3 protein: CASSLALGQGANEQYF
V gene: TRBV7-9
clone size: .
J gene: TRBJ2-7
D gene: TRBD1

CDR3 DNA: TGTGCCAGCAGTTACGTGGGGAAGGCTTTCTTT
CDR3 protein: CASSYVGKAFF
V gene: TRBV6-6
clone size: .
J gene: TRBJ1-1
D gene: .

CDR3 DNA: TGCAGTGCTCCCCGAGAAGTGGGCGACTTC
CDR3 protein: CSAPREVGDF
V gene: TRBV20-1
clone size: .
J gene: TRBJ1-2
D gene: .

CDR3 DNA: TGTGCCATCAGTGGGGAGCGACAGGGCGGCGATGGCTACACCTTC
CDR3 protein: CAISGERQGGDGYTF
V gene: TRBV10-3
clone size: .
J gene: TRBJ1-2
D gene: TRBD1

CDR3 DNA: TGTGCCAGCAGGGAACCGGGACAGGGGGGTCCGGCTAGGATCTACAATGAGCAGTTCTTC
CDR3 protein: CASREPGQGGPARIYNEQFF
V gene: TRBV2
clone size: once
J gene: TRBJ2-1
D gene: TRBD1

CDR3 DNA: TGTGCCAGCAGTTTCCAGGTTACCGGGGAGCTGTTTTTT
CDR3 protein: CASSFQVTGELFF
V gene: TRBV27
clone size: .
J gene: TRBJ2-2
D gene: .

CDR3 DNA: TGTGCCAGCAGCTTAGCCGAGACAGCTCGGGGCTACACCTTC
CDR3 protein: CASSLAETARGYTF
V gene: TRBV7-9
clone size: .
J gene: TRBJ1-2
D gene: .

CDR3 DNA: TGTGCCAGCAGTTCCCCCTATGGCTACACCTTC
CDR3 protein: CASSSPYGYTF
V gene: TRBV28
clone size: .
J gene: TRBJ1-2
D gene: .

CDR3 DNA: TGTGCCAGCAGTCGGACAGGGCGCACAGATACGCAGTATTTT
CDR3 protein: CASSRTGRTDTQYF
V gene: TRBV7-2
clone size: .
J gene: TRBJ2-3
D gene: TRBD1

CDR3 DNA: TGTGCCAGCACCCACAGGGGGTCTTCCTACGAGCAGTACTTC
CDR3 protein: CASTHRGSSYEQYF
V gene: TRBV2
clone size: once
J gene: TRBJ2-7
D gene: TRBD1

CDR3 DNA: TGTGCCCACGGTGGAGAAGGGGGCGGGAATCAGCCCCAGCATTTT
CDR3 protein: CAHGGEGGGNQPQHF
V gene: TRBV28
clone size: .
J gene: TRBJ1-5
D gene: TRBD1

CDR3 DNA: TGCGCCAGCAGCCCGGGCTCTTACGGCAATTCACCCCTCCACTTT
CDR3 protein: CASSPGSYGNSPLHF
V gene: TRBV5-1
clone size: .
J gene: TRBJ1-6
D gene: .

CDR3 DNA: TGTGCCAGCAGTACTGGGGATAATTCACCCCTCCACTTT
CDR3 protein: CASSTGDNSPLHF
V gene: TRBV27
clone size: few
J gene: TRBJ1-6
D gene: .

CDR3 DNA: TGTGCCAGCAGCATCGGAGGCGGGAGTAACGAGCAGTTCTTC
CDR3 protein: CASSIGGGSNEQFF
V gene: TRBV5-4
clone size: few
J gene: TRBJ2-1
D gene: TRBD2

CDR3 DNA: TGTGCCAGCAGCCGGGACAGGGCTAGGGGCAATGAGCAGTTCTTC
CDR3 protein: CASSRDRARGNEQFF
V gene: TRBV5-4
clone size: .
J gene: TRBJ2-1
D gene: TRBD1

CDR3 DNA: TGTGCCAGCACCCTCTCAGGGGTACAGCCCCAGCATTTT
CDR3 protein: CASTLSGVQPQHF
V gene: TRBV5-8
clone size: .
J gene: TRBJ1-5
D gene: .

CDR3 DNA: TGTGCCAGCAGCGAACAGGGGGCGAACACCGGGGAGCTGTTTTTT
CDR3 protein: CASSEQGANTGELFF
V gene: TRBV6-5
clone size: .
J gene: TRBJ2-2
D gene: TRBD1

CDR3 DNA: TGTGCCAGCAGTGAAAATGGACAGGGACTTTATGGCTACACCTTC
CDR3 protein: CASSENGQGLYGYTF
V gene: TRBV6-1
clone size: .
J gene: TRBJ1-2
D gene: TRBD1

CDR3 DNA: TGTGCCTGGAGTGATCCCGGGACTAGCGGCTACAATGAGCAGTTCTTC
CDR3 protein: CAWSDPGTSGYNEQFF
V gene: TRBV30
clone size: .
J gene: TRBJ2-1
D gene: TRBD2

CDR3 DNA: TGTGCCAGCAGCCAAGGGTTCAGCACTAACTATGGCTACACCTTC
CDR3 protein: CASSQGFSTNYGYTF
V gene: TRBV14
clone size: .
J gene: TRBJ1-2
D gene: .

CDR3 DNA: TGTGCCAGCAGCTTAAAAGGGGACGGTTTTACTGAGCAGTTCTTC
CDR3 protein: CASSLKGDGFTEQFF
V gene: TRBV7-3
clone size: .
J gene: TRBJ2-1
D gene: .

CDR3 DNA: TGTGCCAGCAGTTCGACTAGCGGGAAGCAGTTCTTC
CDR3 protein: CASSSTSGKQFF
V gene: TRBV28
clone size: once
J gene: TRBJ2-1
D gene: TRBD2

CDR3 DNA: TGCGCCAGCAGCTACGGACAGTACACTGAAGCTTTCTTT
CDR3 protein: CASSYGQYTEAFF
V gene: TRBV5-1
clone size: .
J gene: TRBJ1-1
D gene: .

CDR3 DNA: TGTGCCTGGTCCCTCGGGGGGACAGGGCTGAACGAGCAGTACTTC
CDR3 protein: CAWSLGGTGLNEQYF
V gene: TRBV30
clone size: .
J gene: TRBJ2-7
D gene: TRBD1

CDR3 DNA: TGTGCCAGTACGGGGCTATCGAGCTCCTACAATGAGCAGTTCTTC
CDR3 protein: CASTGLSSSYNEQFF
V gene: TRBV19
clone size: .
J gene: TRBJ2-1
D gene: .

CDR3 DNA: TGTGCCAGCAGCTTGGGTAGAAATCAGAACTATGGCTACACCTTC
CDR3 protein: CASSLGRNQNYGYTF
V gene: TRBV5-4
clone size: .
J gene: TRBJ1-2
D gene: .

CDR3 DNA: TGTGCCAGCTCACCCCGCGGGCAGGGAGCCGAAAAACTGTTTTTT
CDR3 protein: CASSPRGQGAEKLFF
V gene: TRBV18
clone size: .
J gene: TRBJ1-4
D gene: .

CDR3 DNA: TGTGCCAGCAGCCGCCGACAGGGGGCGACTGGGGCCAACGTCCTGACTTTC
CDR3 protein: CASSRRQGATGANVLTF
V gene: TRBV4-2
clone size: .
J gene: TRBJ2-6
D gene: TRBD1